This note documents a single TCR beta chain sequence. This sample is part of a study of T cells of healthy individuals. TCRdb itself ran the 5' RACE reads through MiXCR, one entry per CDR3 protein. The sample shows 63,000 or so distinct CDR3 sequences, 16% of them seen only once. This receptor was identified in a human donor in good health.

The CDR3 spells CASSPWGRDRVMWYEQYF. The CDR3 DNA sequence: TGTGCCAGCAGCCCTTGGGGGCGTGACAGGGTGATGTGGTACGAGCAGTACTTC. V and J are TRBV5-4 and TRBJ2-7; 7 bases match TRBD1. From germline, CDR1 is SGHNT and CDR2 YYREEE (reference sequence). V shed 4 bases and J 4 bases; nucleotides not matched to a gene: 20. CDR3 length equals 18 residues.